This TCR beta chain was captured by sequencing in a study of T cell responses to AZD1222 COVID-19 vaccine. Study-level points and caveats: At baseline, just five to seven AZD1222 recipients tested seropositive. With two AZD1222 doses given, Spike-specific TCR breadth and depth both rose. A mostly white British donor set with more females was recruited, and clonal diversity was possibly underestimated.

This CDR3 comprises 16 residues. V was clipped by 5 bases and J by 6 bases; unmatched bases: 9. In germline, CDR1 is SGHTA, CDR2 FQGTGA. On this clone: The antigen is unknown.

Pooling of second doses given at about 4 or about 12 weeks was done. Libraries were prepared by immunoSEQ multiplex PCR; TCRdb keeps only in-frame clonotypes and omits some of them. The sample holds about 59,000 clones, 89% seen once. Sequenced material: peripheral blood, taken 28 days after the second AZD1222 dose. The chain recombines TRBV7-3 with TRBJ2-1; 11 bases align to TRBD2. The clonotype was recovered from an adult who received the AZD1222 COVID-19 vaccine. This chain's CDR3 is CASSPHSGGALNEQFF. The CDR3 DNA sequence: TGTGCCAGCAGCCCCCATAGCGGGGGGGCCCTCAATGAGCAGTTCTTC.